A single sample gave rise to the 26 T cell receptor beta chains below, sequenced in a study of blood T cell repertoires in COVID-19. Produced via immunoSEQ multiplex PCR; TCRdb's table is partial and in-frame only. This table holds some 240,000 clones, roughly 88% found once. Sequencing input: PBMCs or T cells enriched from blood (not recorded which). All receptors come from a woman between 40 and 50 years old who had been exposed to COVID-19.

This rearrangement joins TRBV2 to TRBJ2-5; D not certain. Looked up from germline, CDR1 is SNHLY and CDR2 is FYNNEI. This CDR3 contains 13 residues. V was trimmed by 4 bases and J by 3 bases, leaving 9 bases between them. The CDR3 bases are TGTGCCAGCAGTGGTCCCAGCGAAGAGACCCAGTACTTC. Translated, it gives CASSGPSEETQYF.

The J gene is TRBJ1-2, the V gene TRBV21-1; whether TRBD1, the table's D call, matches the DNA was not checked. TRBV21-1 has pseudogene status. This CDR3 has 13 amino acids. The CDR3 DNA reads TGTGCCAGCAGCAAAGGAGGGGGCTGTGGCTACACCTTC. As protein: CASSKGGGCGYTF.

This clone was found once. The chain is built from TRBV28 and TRBJ2-5, with a weak D call TRBD2 (6 bases). Trimming left V 4 bases short and J 2 bases short, with 14 bases between. Germline V lookup: CDR1 MDHEN, CDR2 SYDVKM. The length of the CDR3 is 15 residues. The DNA for the CDR3 is TGTGCCAGCAGTTCAGCTGGGACTCAACAAGAGACCCAGTACTTC. It encodes CASSSAGTQQETQYF. The entire variable domain, with the rest obtained from reference TRBV28 and TRBJ2-5, is as follows: DVKVTQSSRYLVKRTGEKVFLECVQDMDHENMFWYRQDPGLGLRLIYFSYDVKMKEKGDIPEGYSVSREKKERFSLILESASTNQTSMYLCASSSAGTQQETQYFGPGTRLLVL.

This chain joins TRBV11-3 and TRBJ1-1, with 7 bases aligning to TRBD1. The CDR3 spans 13 residues. The trim removed 5 bases at V and 3 bases at J, leaving 3 bases unmatched. Germline assignment: CDR1 SGHNT and CDR2 YENEEA. CDR3 bases: TGTGCCAGCAGCAATGGACAGGACACTGAAGCTTTCTTT. Translated: CASSNGQDTEAFF.

The chain couples TRBV7-9 to TRBJ2-5, with D perhaps assigned TRBD1 or TRBD2 (6 bases each). Trimming took off 5 bases at V and 10 bases at J, with 14 bases between the two ends. Per the germline V gene, CDR1 is SEHNR and CDR2 is FQNEAQ (reference sequence). The CDR3 is 12 residues long. The CDR3 DNA sequence: TGTGCCAGCAGCGTAGGGGGGACTCACCAGTACTTC. This codes for CASSVGGTHQYF.

This rearrangement joins TRBV6-2 or TRBV6-3 to TRBJ1-2, with 9 bases matching TRBD1. Germline V gene data show CDR1 as MNHEY and CDR2 as SVGEGT. V shed 6 bases and J 7 bases; nucleotides not matched to a gene: 15. This CDR3 region has 16 residues. The chain's CDR3 is CASSPNRQGVPVGYTF. For the CDR3, the DNA is TGTGCCAGCAGCCCGAACAGACAGGGGGTGCCGGTTGGCTACACCTTC.

The chain combines TRBV28 with TRBJ1-1; maybe TRBD1 (5 bases). The V end lost 7 bases, the J end lost 3 bases, and 18 bases lay between the germline ends. The CDR3 has 15 residues. Germline lookup yields CDR1 MDHEN and CDR2 SYDVKM. In nucleotides, the CDR3 is TGTGCCAGCACCTTCTACGCCTCAGGGTACACTGAAGCTTTCTTT. Residues: CASTFYASGYTEAFF.

A word on this clone: One end of the junction is discordant with germline, which a read error may explain. This chain uses TRBV5-1 with TRBJ2-5, with 8 bases that match TRBD2. Per the germline V gene, CDR1 is SGHRS and CDR2 is YFSETQ. The CDR3 extends over 15 amino acids. The CDR3 is CASSPTGRAGETQYF. The CDR3 DNA follows: TGTGCCAGCAGCCCTACCGGGAGGGCCGGAGAGACCCAGTACTTC.

This rearrangement joins TRBV6-1 to TRBJ2-5, with TRBD2 as a possible D gene (5 bases). The CDR3 is 15 residues long. Per germline, CDR1 MNHNS and CDR2 SASEGT. Between the trimmed V and J ends, which lost 1 base and 1 base, there was a span of 10 bases. As DNA, the CDR3 is TGTGCCAGCAGTGAAGAAGGACTGTTCCAAGAGACCCAGTACTTC. Protein sequence: CASSEEGLFQETQYF.

The chain combines TRBV28 with TRBJ1-1; 8 bases align to TRBD1. V shed 2 bases, J shed 5 bases, and the junction held 7 bases outside the gene matches. The length of the CDR3 is 15 residues. Germline CDR1 and CDR2: MDHEN and SYDVKM. CDR3 nucleotide sequence: TGTGCCAGCAGTTTAGGCGACAGGGGCAGGACTGAAGCTTTCTTT. Translation: CASSLGDRGRTEAFF.

The genes are TRBV28 and TRBJ1-3; D not certain. The ends were cut back, 7 bases at V and 12 bases at J, with 13 bases in the middle. CDR3 length: 11 amino acids. CDR1 and CDR2 from the germline V gene are MDHEN and SYDVKM. The CDR3 loop is CASTATSGIYF. The CDR3 DNA sequence: TGTGCCAGCACCGCCACCTCGGGCATATATTTT.

The V gene is TRBV5-1, the J gene TRBJ2-7; 8 bases fit TRBD2. V shed 0 bases, J shed 1 base, and the junction held 6 bases outside the gene matches. The CDR3 spans 16 residues. Germline CDR1 SGHRS, CDR2 YFSETQ. In nucleotides, the CDR3 is TGCGCCAGCAGCTTGGCCCCTGGGACTAGATCCTACGAGCAGTACTTC. This encodes CASSLAPGTRSYEQYF.

V gene TRBV5-4 combines with J gene TRBJ2-3; unclear D gene. Trimming took 0 bases from V and 2 from J, leaving 7 bases between them. The CDR3 contains 14 residues. Germline-derived CDR1 and CDR2 are SGHNT and YYREEE (reference sequence). In DNA form, the CDR3 reads TGTGCCAGCAGCTTGGGCGGATACACAGATACGCAGTATTTT. As protein: CASSLGGYTDTQYF.

V is TRBV24-1 and J is TRBJ2-1; D perhaps matches TRBD2 (6 bases). CDR1 is KGHDR and CDR2 is SFDVKD in the germline V gene. V was shortened by 1 base and J by 5 bases, with 11 bases between the two germline ends. This CDR3 spans 15 amino acids. The CDR3 protein is CATSDLGLPNNEQFF. DNA of the CDR3: TGTGCCACCAGTGATTTAGGACTACCAAACAATGAGCAGTTCTTC.

J is TRBJ1-6 and V is TRBV6-2 or TRBV6-3; unclear D gene. CDR3 length: 14 amino acids. V dropped 6 bases and J dropped 7 bases, with 13 bases sitting between them. Germline-derived CDR1 and CDR2 are MNHEY and SVGEGT. The CDR3 nucleotides read TGTGCCAGCAGCCTATACAGAGTAAATTCACCCCTCCACTTT. Its translation is CASSLYRVNSPLHF.

The chain combines TRBV6-2 or TRBV6-3 with TRBJ2-7, with 8 bases matching TRBD1. The CDR3 runs to 14 residues. Germline values: CDR1 MNHEY, CDR2 SVGEGT. V dropped 2 bases and J dropped 4; count of bases not matched to a gene: 4. CDR3 DNA: TGTGCCAGCAGTTACAGGACAGGGTCTTACGAGCAGTACTTC. Protein sequence: CASSYRTGSYEQYF.

The chain couples TRBV27 to TRBJ1-1, with D possibly being TRBD1 (5 bases). The germline V gene encodes CDR1 MNHEY and CDR2 SMNVEV (reference sequence). The CDR3 sequence is 14 residues long. The V gene lost 2 bases and the J gene lost 1 base, with 8 bases spanning the gap. The CDR3 DNA reads TGTGCCAGCAGTTTAATCGGGGGGAACACTGAAGCTTTCTTT. Translating gives CASSLIGGNTEAFF.

This chain joins TRBV9 and TRBJ1-1, with TRBD1 identical over 7 bases. J lost 5 bases, V lost 3 bases, and 4 bases had no gene match. Germline CDR1 SGDLS, CDR2 YYNGEE. The CDR3 length is 13 residues. In DNA, the CDR3 is TGTGCCAGCAGCGCCCACAGGGGAACTGAAGCTTTCTTT. Encoded protein: CASSAHRGTEAFF.

This clone was detected only once. V is TRBV5-5 and J is TRBJ2-1; 13 positions match TRBD2. V shed 4 bases, J shed 1 base, and the junction held 14 bases outside the gene matches. Germline values: CDR1 SGHKS, CDR2 YYEKEE (reference sequence). The CDR3 extends over 20 amino acids. The CDR3 DNA sequence: TGTGCCAGCAGCACGGCAGGGGGACTAGCGGGAATTCCGTCCTACAATGAGCAGTTCTTC. Translating it yields CASSTAGGLAGIPSYNEQFF. Combining the CDR3 with reference TRBV5-5 and TRBJ2-1 gives the whole variable domain DAGVTQSPTHLIKTRGQQVTLRCSPISGHKSVSWYQQVLGQGPQFIFQYYEKEERGRGNFPDRFSARQFPNYSSELNVNALLLGDSALYLCASSTAGGLAGIPSYNEQFFGPGTRLTVL.

This sequence joins TRBV19 and TRBJ1-4; no definite D call. The V end lost 5 bases, the J end lost 4 bases, and 11 bases lay between the germline ends. The germline V gene has CDR1 LNHDA and CDR2 SQIVND (reference sequence). The CDR3 contains 14 residues. The CDR3 DNA sequence: TGTGCCAGTAGTCTGACCTACAGTAATGAAAAACTGTTTTTT. Translation gives CASSLTYSNEKLFF.

This chain joins TRBV18 and TRBJ1-5; 9 nucleotides align to TRBD1. Germline V gene sequence: CDR1 KGHSH, CDR2 LQKENI. The CDR3 extends over 15 amino acids. V was clipped by 4 bases and J by 6 bases; unmatched bases: 7. The CDR3 bases are TGTGCCAGCTCACTGCAACAGGGGGCGTTTCAGCCCCAGCATTTT. It yields the protein CASSLQQGAFQPQHF.

The J gene is TRBJ1-4, the V gene TRBV16, with TRBD1 matching over 9 bases. The CDR3 spans 15 residues. CDR1 is KGHSY and CDR2 is FQNENV in the germline V gene. After removal of 2 bases from V and 6 bases from J, the junction contained 4 bases not matched to a gene. CDR3 residues: CASSQIGTGYEKLFF. Written as DNA, the CDR3 is TGTGCCAGCAGCCAAATTGGGACAGGGTATGAAAAACTGTTTTTT.

The chain combines TRBV9 with TRBJ1-2; 8 bases match TRBD1. Germline CDR1 is SGDLS and CDR2 is YYNGEE. The J segment lost 9 bases and the V segment lost 0 bases, leaving 10 bases of the junction unmatched. The CDR3 has 15 amino acids. CDR3 residues: CASSVVISGGDRYTF. In DNA, the CDR3 is TGTGCCAGCAGCGTAGTGATCTCAGGGGGCGATCGCTACACCTTC.

The rearrangement uses TRBV14 and TRBJ2-7, with 9 bases aligning to TRBD1. The germline CDR1 and CDR2 sequences are SGHDN and FVKESK. The length of the CDR3 is 14 residues. The V and J ends lost 4 bases and 6 bases, in that order; junction bases with no gene match: 7. The CDR3, as DNA: TGTGCCAGCAGCCCTAAGACAGGGGGAAGCGAGCAGTACGTC. Its protein is CASSPKTGGSEQYV.

The DNA for the CDR3 is TGTGCCAGCAAACAACAGGGGGCCCATTACAATGAGCAGTTCTTC. It translates to CASKQQGAHYNEQFF. This sequence joins TRBV27 and TRBJ2-1, with 9 bases aligning to TRBD1. The germline gives CDR1 MNHEY, CDR2 SMNVEV (reference sequence). Trimming at V came to 7 bases and at J to 4 bases, leaving 8 bases not matched to a gene. CDR3 length: 15 residues.

This sequence joins TRBV7-6 and TRBJ2-1; 7 positions match TRBD2. The junction had 9 bases not matched to a gene; V was cut back by 2 bases and J by 5 bases. This CDR3 contains 16 residues. CDR1 SGHVS and CDR2 FNYEAQ come from the germline V gene. CDR3 sequence reads: CASSLQREVGNNEQFF. The CDR3 region has the DNA TGTGCCAGCAGCTTACAACGGGAGGTGGGCAACAATGAGCAGTTCTTC.